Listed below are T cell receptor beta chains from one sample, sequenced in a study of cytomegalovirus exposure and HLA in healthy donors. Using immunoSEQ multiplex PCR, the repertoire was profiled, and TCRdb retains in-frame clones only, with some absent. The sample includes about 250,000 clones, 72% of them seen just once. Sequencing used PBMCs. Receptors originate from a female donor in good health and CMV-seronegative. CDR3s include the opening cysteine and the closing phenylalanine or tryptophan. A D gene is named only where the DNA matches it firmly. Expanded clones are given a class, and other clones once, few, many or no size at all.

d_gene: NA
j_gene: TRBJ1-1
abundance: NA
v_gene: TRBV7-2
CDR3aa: CASGLRVRTEAFF
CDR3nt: TGTGCCAGCGGTTTGAGGGTCCGCACTGAAGCTTTCTTT

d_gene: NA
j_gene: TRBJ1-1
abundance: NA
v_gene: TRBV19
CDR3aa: CASNPQPTTAGFMNTEAFF
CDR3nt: TGTGCCAGTAACCCCCAACCGACGACAGCGGGTTTCATGAACACTGAAGCTTTCTTT

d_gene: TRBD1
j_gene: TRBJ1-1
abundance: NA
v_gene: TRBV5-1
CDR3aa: CASSFGQGVTEAFF
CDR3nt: TGCGCCAGCAGCTTCGGACAGGGGGTAACTGAAGCTTTCTTT

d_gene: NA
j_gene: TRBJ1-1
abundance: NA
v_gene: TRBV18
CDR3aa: CASSPLRVSTGVETEAFF
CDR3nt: TGTGCCAGCTCACCCCTAAGGGTTTCGACAGGTGTGGAGACTGAAGCTTTCTTT

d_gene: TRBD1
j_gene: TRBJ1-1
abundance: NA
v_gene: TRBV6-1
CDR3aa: CASRTGTGNTEAFF
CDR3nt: TGTGCCAGCAGGACCGGGACAGGGAACACTGAAGCTTTCTTT

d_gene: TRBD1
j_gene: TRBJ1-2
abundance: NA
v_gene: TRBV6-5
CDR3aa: CASSQGDSGTNGYTF
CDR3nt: TGTGCCAGCAGCCAGGGGGACAGTGGAACAAATGGCTACACCTTC

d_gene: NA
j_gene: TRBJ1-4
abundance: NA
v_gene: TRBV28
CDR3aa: CASSSSGAGNEKLFF
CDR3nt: TGTGCCAGCAGTTCCTCAGGGGCCGGGAATGAAAAACTGTTTTTT

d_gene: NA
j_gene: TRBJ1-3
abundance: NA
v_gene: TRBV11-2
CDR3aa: CASSFLSSGNTIYF
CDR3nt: TGTGCCAGCAGCTTCCTTAGCTCTGGAAACACCATATATTTT

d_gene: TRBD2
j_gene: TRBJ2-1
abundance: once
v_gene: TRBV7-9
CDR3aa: CASIYRPGLAGSNEQFF
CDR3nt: TGTGCCAGCATCTACCGACCGGGACTAGCGGGGTCCAATGAGCAGTTCTTC

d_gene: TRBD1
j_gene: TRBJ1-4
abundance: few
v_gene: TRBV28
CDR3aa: CASRTDRGIVTNEKLFF
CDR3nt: TGTGCCAGCAGAACAGACAGGGGAATCGTAACTAATGAAAAACTGTTTTTT

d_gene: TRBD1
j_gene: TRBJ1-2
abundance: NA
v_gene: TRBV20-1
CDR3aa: CSVDRGYGYTF
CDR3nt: TGCAGCGTGGACAGGGGTTATGGCTACACCTTC

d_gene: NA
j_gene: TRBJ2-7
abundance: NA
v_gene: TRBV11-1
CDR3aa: CASSLPGSMFNEQYF
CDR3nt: TGTGCCAGCAGCCTCCCGGGGTCGATGTTCAACGAGCAGTACTTC

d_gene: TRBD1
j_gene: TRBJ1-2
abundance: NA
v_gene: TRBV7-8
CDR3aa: CASKGGPLTNYGYTF
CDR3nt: TGTGCCAGCAAAGGGGGCCCTTTAACCAACTATGGCTACACCTTC

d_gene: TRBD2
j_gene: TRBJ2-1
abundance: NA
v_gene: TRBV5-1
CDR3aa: CASSATSGPYNEQFF
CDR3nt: TGCGCCAGCAGCGCCACTAGCGGACCTTACAATGAGCAGTTCTTC

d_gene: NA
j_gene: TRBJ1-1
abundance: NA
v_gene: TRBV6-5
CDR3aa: CASTRSGAENTEAFF
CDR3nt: TGTGCCAGCACCAGAAGCGGGGCTGAGAACACTGAAGCTTTCTTT

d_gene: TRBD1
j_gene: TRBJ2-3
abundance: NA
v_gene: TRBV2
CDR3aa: CASDRVSSTDTQYF
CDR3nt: TGTGCCAGTGACAGGGTTTCCAGCACAGATACGCAGTATTTT

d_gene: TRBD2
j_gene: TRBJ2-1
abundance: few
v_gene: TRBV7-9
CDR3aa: CASSPLKRETHEQFF
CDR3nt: TGTGCCAGCAGCCCCCTGAAGCGGGAGACCCATGAGCAGTTCTTC

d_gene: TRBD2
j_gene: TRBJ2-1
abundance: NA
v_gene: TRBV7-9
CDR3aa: CASSVAGTSGYYNEQFF
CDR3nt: TGTGCCAGCAGCGTTGCCGGGACTAGCGGTTATTACAATGAGCAGTTCTTC

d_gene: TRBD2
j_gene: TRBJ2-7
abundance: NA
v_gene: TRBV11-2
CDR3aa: CASSLAGEAYEQYF
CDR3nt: TGTGCCAGCAGCTTGGCGGGAGAGGCCTACGAGCAGTACTTC

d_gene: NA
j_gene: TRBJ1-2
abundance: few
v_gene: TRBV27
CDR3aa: CASSVQGGNYGYTF
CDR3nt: TGTGCCAGCAGTGTCCAGGGAGGCAACTATGGCTACACCTTC

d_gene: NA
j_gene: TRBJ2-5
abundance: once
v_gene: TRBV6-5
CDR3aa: CASRRNYNSQETQYF
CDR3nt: TGTGCCAGCAGGCGTAACTACAATTCACAAGAGACCCAGTACTTC

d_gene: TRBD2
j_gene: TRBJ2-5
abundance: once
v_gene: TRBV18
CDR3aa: CAGRASGRSETQYF
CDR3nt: TGTGCCGGCCGGGCTAGCGGGAGATCGGAGACCCAGTACTTC

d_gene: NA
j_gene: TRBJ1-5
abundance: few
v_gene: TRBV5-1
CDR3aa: CASSLWGDSNQPQHF
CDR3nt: TGCGCCAGCAGCTTGTGGGGGGACAGCAATCAGCCCCAGCATTTT

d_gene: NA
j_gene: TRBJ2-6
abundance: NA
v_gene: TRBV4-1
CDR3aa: CASSQVSGANVLTF
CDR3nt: TGCGCCAGCAGCCAGGTTAGCGGGGCCAACGTCCTGACTTTC

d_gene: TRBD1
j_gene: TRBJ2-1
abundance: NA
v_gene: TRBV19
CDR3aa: CASSIVRGREQFF
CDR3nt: TGTGCCAGTAGTATAGTCAGGGGGCGCGAGCAGTTCTTC

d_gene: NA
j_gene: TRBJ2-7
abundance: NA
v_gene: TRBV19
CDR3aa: CASSMGLDLEQYF
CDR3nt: TGTGCCAGTAGTATGGGGCTAGATTTGGAGCAGTACTTC

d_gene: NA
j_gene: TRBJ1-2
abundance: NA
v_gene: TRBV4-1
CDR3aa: CASSQSALNYGYTF
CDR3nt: TGCGCCAGCAGCCAGAGCGCTCTTAACTATGGCTACACCTTC

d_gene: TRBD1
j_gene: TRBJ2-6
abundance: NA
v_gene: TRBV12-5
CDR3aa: CARDRDRDHSGANVLTF
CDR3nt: TGTGCTAGGGACCGGGACAGGGATCACTCTGGGGCCAACGTCCTGACTTTC

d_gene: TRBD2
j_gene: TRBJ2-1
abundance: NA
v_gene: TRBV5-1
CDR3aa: CASSLLETSGSSEQFF
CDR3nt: TGCGCCAGCAGCTTGCTAGAGACTAGCGGGAGTAGTGAGCAGTTCTTC

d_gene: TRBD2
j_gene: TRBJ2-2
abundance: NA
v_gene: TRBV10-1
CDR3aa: CASSAGLAGGNTGELFF
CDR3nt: TGCGCCAGCAGTGCCGGACTAGCGGGAGGGAACACCGGGGAGCTGTTTTTT

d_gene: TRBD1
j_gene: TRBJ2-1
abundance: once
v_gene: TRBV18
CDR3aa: CASSPGGQSSYNEQFF
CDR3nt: TGTGCCAGCTCACCAGGGGGACAGAGCTCCTACAATGAGCAGTTCTTC

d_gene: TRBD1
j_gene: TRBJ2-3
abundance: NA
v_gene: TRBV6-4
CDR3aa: CASSDPGTDTDTQYF
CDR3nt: TGTGCCAGCAGTGACCCCGGGACAGACACAGATACGCAGTATTTT

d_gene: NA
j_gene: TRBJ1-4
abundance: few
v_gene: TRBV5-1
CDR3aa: CASSFGGPNEKLFF
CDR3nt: TGCGCCAGCAGCTTTGGGGGCCCTAATGAAAAACTGTTTTTT

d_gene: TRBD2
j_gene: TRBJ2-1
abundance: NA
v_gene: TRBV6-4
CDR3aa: CASSDSSLAGGPYNEQFF
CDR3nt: TGTGCCAGCAGTGACTCGAGTCTAGCGGGAGGGCCATACAATGAGCAGTTCTTC

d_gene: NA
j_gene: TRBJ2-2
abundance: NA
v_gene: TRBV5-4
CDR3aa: CASSRGGGATHGNPGELFF
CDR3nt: TGTGCCAGCAGTCGGGGTGGGGGGGCTACCCACGGTAACCCCGGGGAGCTGTTTTTT

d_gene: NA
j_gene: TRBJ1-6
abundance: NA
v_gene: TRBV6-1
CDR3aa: CASSSDTSYNSPLHF
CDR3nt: TGTGCCAGCAGTTCGGACACGTCCTATAATTCACCCCTCCACTTT

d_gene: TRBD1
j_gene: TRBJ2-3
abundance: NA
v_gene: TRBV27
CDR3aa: CASSLSTGLPDTQYF
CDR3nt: TGTGCCAGCAGTCTTTCGACAGGGTTACCAGATACGCAGTATTTT

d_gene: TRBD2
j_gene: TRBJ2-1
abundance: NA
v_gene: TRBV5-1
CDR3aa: CASSLEIAGGSNEQFF
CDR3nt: TGCGCCAGCAGCTTGGAAATAGCGGGAGGAAGCAATGAGCAGTTCTTC

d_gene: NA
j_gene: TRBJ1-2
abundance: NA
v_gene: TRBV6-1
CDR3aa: CASSVSGTGYGYTF
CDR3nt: TGTGCCAGCAGTGTATCCGGGACTGGTTATGGCTACACCTTC

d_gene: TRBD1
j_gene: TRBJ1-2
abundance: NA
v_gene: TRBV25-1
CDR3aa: CASSELSGTGPSYTF
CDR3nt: TGTGCCAGCAGTGAATTGTCCGGGACAGGGCCTAGCTACACCTTC

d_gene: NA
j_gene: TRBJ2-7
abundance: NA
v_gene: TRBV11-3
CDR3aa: CASSYGTGPYEQYF
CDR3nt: TGTGCCAGCAGCTACGGGACTGGCCCCTACGAGCAGTACTTC

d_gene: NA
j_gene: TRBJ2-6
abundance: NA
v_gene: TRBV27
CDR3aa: CASSFPGANVLTF
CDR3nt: TGTGCCAGCAGCTTTCCTGGGGCCAACGTCCTGACTTTC

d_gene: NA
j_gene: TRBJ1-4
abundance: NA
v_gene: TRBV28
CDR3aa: CASRDEKLLF
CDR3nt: TGTGCCAGCAGAGATGAAAAACTGCTTTTT

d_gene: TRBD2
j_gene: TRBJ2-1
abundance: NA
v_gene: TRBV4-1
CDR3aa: CASSQPSRLAGEQFF
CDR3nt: TGCGCCAGCAGCCAGCCTAGCAGACTAGCGGGGGAGCAGTTCTTC

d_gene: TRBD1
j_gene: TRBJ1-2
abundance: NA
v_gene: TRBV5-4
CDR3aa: CASSPGGNYGYTF
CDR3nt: TGTGCCAGCAGCCCAGGGGGGAACTATGGCTACACCTTC

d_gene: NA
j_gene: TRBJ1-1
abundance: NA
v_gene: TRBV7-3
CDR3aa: CASSLSRDTEAFF
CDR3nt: TGTGCCAGCAGCTTATCGAGGGACACTGAAGCTTTCTTT

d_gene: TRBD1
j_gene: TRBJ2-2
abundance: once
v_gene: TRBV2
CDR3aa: CASSAGGIFTGELFF
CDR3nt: TGTGCCAGCAGTGCAGGGGGAATCTTCACCGGGGAGCTGTTTTTT

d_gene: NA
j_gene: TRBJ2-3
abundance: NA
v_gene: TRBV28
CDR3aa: CASSSGTDTQYF
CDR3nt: TGTGCCAGCAGTTCTGGCACAGATACGCAGTATTTT

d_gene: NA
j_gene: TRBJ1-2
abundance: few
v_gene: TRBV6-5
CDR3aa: CASSSSGGSNYGYTF
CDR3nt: TGTGCCAGCAGTTCCTCTGGGGGCTCTAACTATGGCTACACCTTC

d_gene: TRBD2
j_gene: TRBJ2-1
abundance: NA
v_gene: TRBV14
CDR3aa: CASSQDLLAGRMEQFF
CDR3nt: TGTGCCAGCAGCCAAGATCTCCTAGCGGGGCGGATGGAGCAGTTCTTC

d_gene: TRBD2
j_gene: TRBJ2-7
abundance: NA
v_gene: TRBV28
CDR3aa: CASTLAGNSYEQYF
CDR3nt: TGTGCCAGCACCCTAGCGGGCAACTCCTACGAGCAGTACTTC

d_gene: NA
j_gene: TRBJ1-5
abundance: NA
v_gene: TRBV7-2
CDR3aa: CASSLPAGPNQPQHF
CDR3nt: TGTGCCAGCAGCCTCCCAGCAGGGCCTAATCAGCCCCAGCATTTT

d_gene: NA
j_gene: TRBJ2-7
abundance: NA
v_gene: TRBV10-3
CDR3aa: CAISREIQDEQYF
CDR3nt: TGTGCCATCAGCCGAGAAATTCAGGACGAGCAGTACTTC

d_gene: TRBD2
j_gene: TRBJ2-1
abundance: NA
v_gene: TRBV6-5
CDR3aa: CASSYLLAGGPNEQFF
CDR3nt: TGTGCCAGCAGTTACCTACTAGCGGGAGGGCCTAATGAGCAGTTCTTC

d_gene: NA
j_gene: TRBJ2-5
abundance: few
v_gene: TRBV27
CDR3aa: CASGVAYQETQYF
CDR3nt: TGTGCCTCCGGGGTGGCGTACCAAGAGACCCAGTACTTC

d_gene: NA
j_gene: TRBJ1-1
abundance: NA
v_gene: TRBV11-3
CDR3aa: CASSLQGLGTEAFF
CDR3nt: TGTGCCAGCAGCTTGCAGGGTTTGGGCACTGAAGCTTTCTTT

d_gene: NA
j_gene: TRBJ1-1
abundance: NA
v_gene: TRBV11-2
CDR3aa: CASRAGTEAFF
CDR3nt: TGTGCCAGCCGGGCGGGCACTGAAGCTTTCTTT